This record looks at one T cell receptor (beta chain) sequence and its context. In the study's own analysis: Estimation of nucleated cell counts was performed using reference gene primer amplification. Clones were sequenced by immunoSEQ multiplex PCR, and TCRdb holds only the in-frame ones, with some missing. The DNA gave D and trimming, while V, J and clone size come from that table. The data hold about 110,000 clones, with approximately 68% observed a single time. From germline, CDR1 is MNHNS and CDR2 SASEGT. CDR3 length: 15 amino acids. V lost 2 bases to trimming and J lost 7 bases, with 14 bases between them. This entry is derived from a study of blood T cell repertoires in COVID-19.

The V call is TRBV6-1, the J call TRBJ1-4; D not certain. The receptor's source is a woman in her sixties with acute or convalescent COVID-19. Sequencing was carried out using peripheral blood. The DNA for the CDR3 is TGTGCCAGCAGTGAACAAACGGGAGGGATTGAAAAACTGTTTTTT. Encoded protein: CASSEQTGGIEKLFF.